This T cell receptor beta chain stems from a study of human T cells and chemical hapten exposure. General study findings and limits: Because they had alopecia, donors may respond immunologically unlike healthy people.

As to time point: patch test 1, 2 weeks after DPC sensitization. Noted treatment: therapeutic diphenylcyclopropenone sensitization with weekly scalp DPC. Staff drew blood before applying each patch test. Unfractionated whole blood yielded total RNA. In the study's own analysis: Between 23,224 and 690,600 TCRs appeared in each sample, and the median stood at roughly 100,000. TCRdb re-analysed the RACE reads in MiXCR, keeping a single row per CDR3 protein. TCRdb assigned the V and J calls; the authors' analysis was not used. The sample has some 350,000 distinct CDR3 sequences; approximately 6.9% are singletons. Many counts were recorded for this clonotype. Its target is unknown. This receptor was identified in a woman between 18 and 29 years old with alopecia areata. Some clones in this sample may be carry-over from other donors' samples. The input for sequencing was whole blood, taken in connection with sensitization to the hapten diphenylcyclopropenone (DPC).

CDR3 residues: CASSYTTGQEAFF. CDR3 in DNA: TGTGCCAGCAGTTATACGACGGGGCAGGAAGCTTTCTTT. This chain uses TRBV27 with TRBJ1-1; the D gene is possibly TRBD1 (5 bases). The CDR3 loop spans 13 amino acids. V dropped 4 bases and J dropped 8 bases, with 14 bases sitting between them. Germline values: CDR1 MNHEY, CDR2 SMNVEV (reference sequence).